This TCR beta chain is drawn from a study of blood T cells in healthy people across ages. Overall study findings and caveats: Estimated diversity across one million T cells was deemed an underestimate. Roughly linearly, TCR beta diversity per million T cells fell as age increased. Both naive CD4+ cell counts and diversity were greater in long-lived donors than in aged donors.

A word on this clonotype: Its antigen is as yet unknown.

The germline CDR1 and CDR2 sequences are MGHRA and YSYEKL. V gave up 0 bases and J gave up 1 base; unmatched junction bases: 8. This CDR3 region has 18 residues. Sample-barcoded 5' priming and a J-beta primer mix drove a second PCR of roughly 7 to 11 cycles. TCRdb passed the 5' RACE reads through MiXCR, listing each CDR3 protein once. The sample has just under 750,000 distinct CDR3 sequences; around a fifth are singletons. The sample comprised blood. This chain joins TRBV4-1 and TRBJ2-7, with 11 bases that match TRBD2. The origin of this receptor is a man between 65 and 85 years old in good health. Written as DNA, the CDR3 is TGCGCCAGCAGCCAAGATCCCCACCGGACTAGCGGGTCCTACGAGCAGTACTTC. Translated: CASSQDPHRTSGSYEQYF.